This entry describes one TCR beta chain. The antigen is not known. This CDR3 is built from 17 residues. The germline CDR1 and CDR2 sequences are MNHEY and SMNVEV (reference sequence). V was pared by 6 bases and J by 2 bases, with 22 bases between. The record originates from a study of siplizumab effects on memory and regulatory T cells. Using immunoSEQ multiplex PCR, the repertoire was profiled, and TCRdb retains in-frame clones only, with some absent. The table records fewer than 85,000 clones, approximately 86% of them present only once. Regarding the study as a whole: An assignable naive or memory phenotype was lacking in roughly 80-97% of proliferating CD4+ or CD8+ clones.

The receptor was derived from a human donor in good health. The chain couples TRBV27 to TRBJ1-2; D may be TRBD1 (5 bases). The sequencing input was Tregs sorted from blood. Here the CDR3 DNA reads TGTGCCAGCAGCCCCCTATCCGGGACGGCCCAAAACTATGGCTACACCTTC. This translates into CASSPLSGTAQNYGYTF.